The 17 T cell receptor beta chains presented below share a single source sample, sequenced in a study of blood T cell repertoires in COVID-19. Data came from immunoSEQ multiplex PCR; TCRdb stores just in-frame clones and leaves some out. Among 170,000 or so clones listed, 60% to 80% were seen once. The source material was peripheral blood. Receptors were obtained from a woman in her 70s with acute or convalescent COVID-19.

Only one count was recorded for this clone. The rearrangement joins TRBV3-1 (or the pseudogene TRBV3-2) to TRBJ2-1; D is perhaps TRBD2 (5 bases). The CDR3 runs 16 residues. Trimming stripped 2 bases from V and 9 bases from J, with 20 bases between. CDR1 is LGHDT, CDR2 YNNKEL, per germline (reference sequence). CDR3 bases: TGTGCCAGCAGCCAAACGGGGTGGGAGATTGGAAGTGAGCAGTTCTTC. Protein sequence: CASSQTGWEIGSEQFF.

The gene calls are TRBV4-1 and TRBJ2-1; 9 bases are shared with TRBD2. In germline, CDR1 is MGHRA, CDR2 YSYEKL. CDR3 length: 17 amino acids. V dropped 4 bases and J dropped 6; count of bases not matched to a gene: 13. CDR3 nucleotide sequence: TGCGCCAGCAGCCGTACTTTAGGGACTAGCTTCTCCAATGAGCAGTTCTTC. This translates into CASSRTLGTSFSNEQFF.

The chain recombines TRBV18 with TRBJ2-1; D is possibly TRBD1 (6 bases). The CDR3 length is 15 residues. Trimming shortened V by 3 bases and J by 8 bases, and 17 bases separated the two germline ends. Germline V CDR1 and CDR2: KGHSH, LQKENI. CDR3 residues: CASSPGTGYWDEQFF. CDR3 nucleotides: TGTGCCAGCTCACCCGGCACAGGGTATTGGGATGAGCAGTTCTTC.

The chain combines TRBV9 with TRBJ2-5; 7 nucleotides agree with TRBD1. V lost 0 bases, J lost 3 bases, and 5 bases stayed unmatched. The germline V gene encodes CDR1 SGDLS and CDR2 YYNGEE. The CDR3 is 15 amino acids. The CDR3 region has the DNA TGTGCCAGCAGCGTAGGGGTCGGGACAGAAGAGACCCAGTACTTC. It yields the protein CASSVGVGTEETQYF.

The chain couples TRBV24-1 to TRBJ2-2, with D possibly matching TRBD1 (5 bases). The CDR3 runs to 17 residues. The germline gives CDR1 KGHDR, CDR2 SFDVKD. V shed 0 bases and J shed 0 bases, with 10 bases lying between them. The CDR3 loop reads CATSDLWQGANTGELFF. DNA of the CDR3: TGTGCCACCAGTGATTTGTGGCAGGGCGCGAACACCGGGGAGCTGTTTTTT.

This chain links TRBV9 with TRBJ2-3; D unresolved. The V gene's germline CDR1 is SGDLS and CDR2 YYNGEE. CDR3 size: 10 residues. V was cut by 6 bases and J by 5 bases, with 4 bases left in between. CDR3 region: CASTGDTQYF. For the CDR3, the DNA is TGTGCCAGCACCGGAGATACGCAGTATTTT.

This clone came up a few times. The chain combines TRBV19 with TRBJ2-1, with 9 bases aligning to TRBD1. This CDR3 contains 14 residues. The germline CDR1 and CDR2 sequences are LNHDA and SQIVND (reference sequence). With 9 bases clipped from V and 5 bases from J, the junction kept 8 bases outside the gene matches. Here the CDR3 reads CASKPGQGDNEQFF. In DNA form, the CDR3 reads TGTGCCAGCAAACCGGGACAGGGAGACAATGAGCAGTTCTTC.

The chain joins TRBV29-1 to TRBJ2-7; TRBD1 aligns across 8 bases. Losses at the gene ends were 7 bases for V and 2 bases for J; bases not matched to a gene: 7. This CDR3 spans 13 amino acids. Germline CDR1 reads SQVTM; CDR2 reads ANQGSEA. CDR3 nucleotides: TGCAGCGCCCGGGGACAGGCAGCCTACGAGCAGTACTTC. As protein: CSARGQAAYEQYF.

V is TRBV29-1 and J is TRBJ2-3; the match to TRBD1 covers 8 bases. The CDR3 contains 14 residues. V lost 7 bases to trimming and J lost 3 bases; unmatched junction nucleotides: 9. From germline, CDR1 is SQVTM and CDR2 ANQGSEA. The CDR3: CSAVGQGVTDTQYF. The CDR3 bases are TGCAGCGCAGTTGGACAGGGAGTTACAGATACGCAGTATTTT.

This chain connects TRBV18 to TRBJ2-7; 12 bases are a match to TRBD2. The germline V gene encodes CDR1 KGHSH and CDR2 LQKENI. This CDR3 has 14 residues. V trimming: 4 bases; J trimming: 5 bases; junction bases outside the gene matches: 3. The CDR3 sequence: CASSRASGRDEQYF. The CDR3 nucleotides are TGTGCCAGCTCACGGGCTAGCGGGAGGGACGAGCAGTACTTC.

This clone was observed a few times. CDR3 bases: TGTGCCAGCAGACAGGGGGTGTTCGGCGAGCAGTACTTC. Translating gives CASRQGVFGEQYF. V and J are TRBV27 and TRBJ2-7; TRBD1 agrees at 8 bases. Germline CDR1 is MNHEY and CDR2 is SMNVEV (reference sequence). Germline trimming cut 6 bases from V and 6 bases from J; bases unmatched to any gene: 7. This CDR3 spans 13 amino acids.

This clone was observed once. The genes are TRBV5-4 and TRBJ1-2; D is unclear. Between the trimmed V and J ends, which lost 5 bases and 8 bases, there was a span of 19 bases. The CDR3 extends over 14 amino acids. Germline V gives CDR1 SGHNT, CDR2 YYREEE (reference sequence). The CDR3 here is CASRLNTAARGYTF. CDR3 DNA sequence: TGTGCCAGCAGACTTAATACAGCGGCACGGGGCTACACCTTC.

The chain is built from TRBV9 and TRBJ2-5, with 9 nucleotides matching TRBD1. The junction had 14 bases not matched to a gene; V was cut back by 3 bases and J by 5 bases. The CDR3 has 17 residues. CDR1 and CDR2 from the germline V gene are SGDLS and YYNGEE. CDR3 sequence (DNA): TGTGCCAGCAGCGAGGGCTTCGGGACAGGGAATTCTGAGACCCAGTACTTC. Its protein is CASSEGFGTGNSETQYF.

This chain joins TRBV6-2 or TRBV6-3 and TRBJ2-7, with TRBD1 matching 8 bases. The CDR3 sequence is 15 residues long. Germline loops: CDR1 MNHEY, CDR2 SVGEGT. Losses at the gene ends were 5 bases for V and 1 base for J; bases not matched to a gene: 7. In DNA form, the CDR3 reads TGTGCCAGCAGTCGAGGACAGGGTAGGTCCTACGAGCAGTACTTC. It encodes CASSRGQGRSYEQYF.

This clone has just a few counts. The chain joins TRBV7-2 to TRBJ2-7, with 9 bases identical to TRBD1. Trimming took 5 bases from V and 5 from J; bases not matched to a gene: 13. Germline V lookup: CDR1 SGHTA, CDR2 FQGNSA. The CDR3 length is 16 residues. The DNA of the CDR3 is TGTGCCAGCAGCGAATTTTTACAGGGGGCGGGTAACGAGCAGTACTTC. Amino acid sequence: CASSEFLQGAGNEQYF.

This clone was counted only a few times. The chain has TRBV24-1 and TRBJ2-1; D unresolved. V was shortened by 9 bases and J by 7 bases, with 15 bases between the two germline ends. The CDR3 contains 13 residues. Per the germline V gene, CDR1 is KGHDR and CDR2 is SFDVKD. The CDR3 DNA is TGTGCCACCCGGTCCGGGTTGAGTAATGAGCAGTTCTTC. It translates to CATRSGLSNEQFF.

This clone showed up just a few times. J is TRBJ1-3 and V is TRBV4-2; 7 bases map to TRBD1. The germline CDR1 and CDR2 sequences are LGHNA and YNFKEQ. V lost 5 bases and J lost 2; bases outside the gene matches: 9. There are 16 residues in the CDR3. CDR3 bases: TGTGCCAGCAGCACCTTGGACAGGCTCCCTGGAAACACCATATATTTT. Translation gives CASSTLDRLPGNTIYF.